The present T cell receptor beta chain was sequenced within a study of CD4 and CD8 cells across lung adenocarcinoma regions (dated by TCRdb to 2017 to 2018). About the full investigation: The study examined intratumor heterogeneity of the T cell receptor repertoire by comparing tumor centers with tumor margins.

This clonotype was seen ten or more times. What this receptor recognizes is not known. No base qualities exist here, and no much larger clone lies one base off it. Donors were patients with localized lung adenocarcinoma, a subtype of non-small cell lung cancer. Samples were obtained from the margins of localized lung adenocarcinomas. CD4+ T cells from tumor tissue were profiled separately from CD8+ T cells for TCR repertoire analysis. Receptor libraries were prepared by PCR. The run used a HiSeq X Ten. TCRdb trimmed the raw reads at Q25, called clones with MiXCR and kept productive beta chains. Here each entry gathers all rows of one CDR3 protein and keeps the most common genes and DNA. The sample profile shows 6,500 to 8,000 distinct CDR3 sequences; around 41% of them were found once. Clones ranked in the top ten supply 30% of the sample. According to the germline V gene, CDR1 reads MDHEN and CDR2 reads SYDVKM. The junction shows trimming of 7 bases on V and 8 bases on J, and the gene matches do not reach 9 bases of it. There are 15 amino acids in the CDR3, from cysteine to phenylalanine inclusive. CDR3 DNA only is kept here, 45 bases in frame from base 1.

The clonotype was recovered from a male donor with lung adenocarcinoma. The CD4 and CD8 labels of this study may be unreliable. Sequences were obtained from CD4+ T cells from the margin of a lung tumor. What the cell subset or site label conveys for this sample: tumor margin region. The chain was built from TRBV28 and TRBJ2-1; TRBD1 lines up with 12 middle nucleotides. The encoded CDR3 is CASTLPGQGADEQFF. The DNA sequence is TGTGCCAGCACCTTACCGGGACAGGGGGCCGATGAGCAGTTCTTC.